This TCR beta chain originates from a study of regulatory T cells in long-lasting Graves disease. Points from the study as a whole: Persistent patients had a count of shared public clonotypes (more than 2,500) that exceeded that of new patients (approximately 1,000).

With 0 bases clipped from V and 5 bases from J, the junction kept 5 bases outside the gene matches. Germline V gene data show CDR1 as DFQATT and CDR2 as SNEGSKA (reference sequence). This CDR3 region has 14 residues. Time point indicated: newly diagnosed GD, antithyroid drugs for less than 3 months. Construction of the TCR library relied on RNA isolated from PBMCs. This clonotype was detected many times. As yet, its antigen is unknown. Through Arm-PCR of CDR3 regions and iRepertoire HTBI primers, TCR beta libraries were built. TCRdb re-analysed the multiplex PCR reads in MiXCR, keeping a single row per CDR3 protein. Of a few hundred thousand distinct CDR3 sequences in the sample, around 15% were seen once. These same records also appear under a second study, on T cells in Graves' hyperthyroidism and ophthalmopathy. That paper states: HTBI primers were the set used in a first-round RT-PCR of the TCR CDR3.

The J gene is TRBJ2-7, the V gene TRBV20-1, with TRBD1 matching 9 bases. The clonotype was recovered from a man between 35 and 55 years old with Graves disease. The input for sequencing was peripheral blood mononuclear cells (PBMCs), taken at new diagnosis, from a patient treated with antithyroid drugs. The DNA for the CDR3 is TGCAGTGCTAGAGACCGGGACAGGGACCACGAGCAGTACTTC. Protein: CSARDRDRDHEQYF.